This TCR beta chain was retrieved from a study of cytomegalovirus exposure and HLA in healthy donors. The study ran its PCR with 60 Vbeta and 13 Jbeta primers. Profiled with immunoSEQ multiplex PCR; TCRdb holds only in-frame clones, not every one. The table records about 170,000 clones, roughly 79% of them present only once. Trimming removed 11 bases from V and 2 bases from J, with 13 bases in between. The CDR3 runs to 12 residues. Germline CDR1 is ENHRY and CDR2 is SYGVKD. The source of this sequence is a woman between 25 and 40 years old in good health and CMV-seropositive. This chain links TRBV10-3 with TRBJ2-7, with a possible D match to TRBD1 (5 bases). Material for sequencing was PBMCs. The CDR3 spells CARGSTAYEQYF. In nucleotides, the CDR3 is TGTGCCCGTGGGTCGACAGCCTACGAGCAGTACTTC.